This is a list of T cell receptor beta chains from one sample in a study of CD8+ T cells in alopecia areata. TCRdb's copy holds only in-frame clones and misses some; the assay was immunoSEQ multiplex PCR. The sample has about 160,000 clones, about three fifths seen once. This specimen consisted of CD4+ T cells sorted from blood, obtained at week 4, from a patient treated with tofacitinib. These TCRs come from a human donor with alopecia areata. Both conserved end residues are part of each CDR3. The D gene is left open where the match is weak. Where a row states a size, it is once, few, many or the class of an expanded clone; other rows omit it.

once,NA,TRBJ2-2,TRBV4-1,CASSQDQKIKFF,TGCGCCAGCAGCCAAGATCAAAAAATCAAGTTTTTT
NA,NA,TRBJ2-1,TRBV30,CAWSVMSPSEQFF,TGTGCCTGGAGTGTAATGTCCCCTAGTGAGCAGTTCTTC
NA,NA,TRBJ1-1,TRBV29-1,CSVGANTEAFF,TGCAGCGTTGGTGCCAACACTGAAGCTTTCTTT
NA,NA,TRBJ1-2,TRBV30,CAWSEREGGYTF,TGTGCCTGGAGTGAGCGAGAGGGAGGCTACACCTTC
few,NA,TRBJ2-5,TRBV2,CASSEAGLSETQYF,TGTGCCAGCAGTGAAGCGGGCTTATCAGAGACCCAGTACTTC
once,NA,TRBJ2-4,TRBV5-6,CASSTNAWQGLEVF,TGTGCCAGCAGCACCAATGCATGGCAGGGCCTTGAGGTCTTC
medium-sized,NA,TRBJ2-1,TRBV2,CASISGVSNEQFF,TGTGCCAGCATTTCAGGGGTATCCAATGAGCAGTTCTTC
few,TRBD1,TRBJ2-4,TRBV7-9,CASSLATGTGTKNIQYF,TGTGCCAGCAGCTTAGCCACGGGGACAGGGACCAAAAACATTCAGTACTTC
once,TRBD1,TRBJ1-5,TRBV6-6,CASSRTGPSGAQHF,TGTGCCAGCAGCCGGACAGGGCCGTCGGGGGCCCAGCATTTT
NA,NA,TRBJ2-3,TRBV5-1,CASSLFLDTQYF,TGCGCCAGCAGCTTGTTCCTAGATACGCAGTATTTT
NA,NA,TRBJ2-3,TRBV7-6,CASSYTVDSTDTQYF,TGTGCCAGCAGCTATACTGTAGACAGCACAGATACGCAGTATTTT
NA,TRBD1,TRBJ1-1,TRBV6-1,CASFGQGATEAFF,TGTGCCAGCTTTGGACAGGGCGCCACTGAAGCTTTCTTT
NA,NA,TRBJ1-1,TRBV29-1,CSVGGGGGATEAFF,TGCAGCGTTGGGGGAGGCGGCGGGGCCACTGAAGCTTTCTTT
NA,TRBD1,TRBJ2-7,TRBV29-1,CSVWTGGISYEQYF,TGCAGCGTTTGGACAGGGGGAATATCCTACGAGCAGTACTTC
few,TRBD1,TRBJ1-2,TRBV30,CAWSVGQGAVYGYTF,TGTGCCTGGAGTGTAGGACAGGGGGCCGTCTATGGCTACACCTTC
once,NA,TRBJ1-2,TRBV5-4,CASSFDGGVGYGYTF,TGTGCCAGCAGCTTCGACGGAGGCGTGGGCTATGGCTACACCTTC
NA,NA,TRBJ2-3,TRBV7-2,CASSRRGGRTTDTQYF,TGTGCCAGCAGCCGCAGGGGGGGGCGCACAACAGATACGCAGTATTTT
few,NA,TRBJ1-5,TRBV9,CASSVGLGNQPQHF,TGTGCCAGCAGCGTAGGGTTGGGCAATCAGCCCCAGCATTTT
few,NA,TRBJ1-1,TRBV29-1,CSVVQRSHTEAFF,TGCAGCGTTGTGCAACGGTCTCACACTGAAGCTTTCTTT
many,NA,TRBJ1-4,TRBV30,CAWTETNEKLFF,TGTGCCTGGACCGAGACTAATGAAAAACTGTTTTTT
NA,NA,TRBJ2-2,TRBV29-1,CSVSPYRNTGELFF,TGCAGCGTTTCCCCGTACAGGAACACCGGGGAGCTGTTTTTT
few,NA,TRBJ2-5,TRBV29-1,CSAPRGETQYF,TGCAGCGCTCCCCGGGGGGAGACCCAGTACTTC
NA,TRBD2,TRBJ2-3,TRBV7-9,CASSFPSGGYTDTQYF,TGTGCCAGCAGCTTTCCTTCGGGGGGATACACAGATACGCAGTATTTT
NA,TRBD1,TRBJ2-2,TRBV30,CARRGDSGELFF,TGTGCCCGTCGAGGGGACAGCGGGGAGCTGTTTTTT